The entry that follows covers one TCR beta chain sequence. Its antigen is unidentified. This sample stems from a study of OX40 agonist ivuxolimab in advanced cancers. General study points: CD8+ T cells (on average) carried more expanded clones than CD4+ T cells. Expanded peripheral T-cell antigen specificity went undetermined. Blood T cells, both CD4+ and CD8+, expanded clonally by week 6 at 0.1 to 3.0 mg/kg. Low clonal expansion, among the lowest seen, marked partial responders at 0.1-3.0 mg/kg.

Generated by immunoSEQ multiplex PCR, the TCRdb table keeps only in-frame clones and is missing some. Among tens of thousands of clones, about 80% were seen once, and the ten largest hold 2.5% to 3%. The sample was CD4+ or CD8+ T cells sorted from blood, taken in a trial of the OX40 agonist ivuxolimab. The sequence came from an adult with an advanced solid tumor such as melanoma, head and neck, liver or kidney cancer.

This CDR3 is CASSPPGGADTQYF. The DNA of the CDR3 is TGTGCCAGCAGCCCTCCAGGGGGCGCAGATACGCAGTATTTT. The rearrangement joins TRBV7-2 to TRBJ2-3; 8 bases match TRBD1. There are 14 residues in the CDR3. CDR1 SGHTA and CDR2 FQGNSA come from the germline V gene. V was pared by 5 bases and J by 4 bases, with 5 bases of the junction left unmatched.